This TCR beta chain is drawn from a study of molecular identifiers for immune sequencing clone quantification. Looking at the study overall: Five aliquots were made in replicates from the RNA of approximately 20,000 or 98,000 naive CD8 cells, and four were sequenced. Study-level points and caveats: Spiked Jurkat TCR RNA equal to one cell could reportedly be picked out among some 1 million naive cells.

Previously described methods with listed TCR primers produced the bulk TCR libraries. TCRdb processed the PCR reads anew with MiXCR; each CDR3 protein has one entry. The sample consists of 350,000 or so distinct CDR3 sequences, roughly a fifth of them appearing once. To note about this clonotype: What it recognizes is unknown. Just one base apart from a much larger clone, this may be a read error.

This CDR3 is built from 17 residues. CDR1 is MGHRA and CDR2 is YSYEKL in the germline V gene. V gave up 0 bases and J gave up 4 bases, with 16 bases separating them. The sequenced sample consisted of naive CD8+ T cells from blood, with Jurkat cell RNA spiked in. Specified subset: FACS-sorted CD8+CD4-CCR7+CD45RA+ naive T cells. This rearrangement joins TRBV4-1 to TRBJ1-5; D uncertain. This TCR derives from a human donor in good health. Some libraries in this study had Jurkat cell RNA spiked in. In DNA form, the CDR3 reads TGCGCCAGCAGCCAAGACTTTATGGGCAGGTCTAATCAGCCCCAGCATTTT. This gives the protein CASSQDFMGRSNQPQHF.